Listed below are T cell receptor beta chains from one sample, sequenced in a study of CD4 T cells in relation to SARS-CoV-2 and coronaviruses. These receptors' antigens are unknown. Profiled with immunoSEQ multiplex PCR; TCRdb holds only in-frame clones, not every one. The repertoire holds roughly 24,000 clones, with approximately 76% as singletons. The sample consisted of CD4+ T cells from PBMCs, cultured in vitro. These TCRs come from a human donor in good health. Both conserved end residues are part of each CDR3. Clone size is given for some rows only: seen once, a few or many times, or a class if the clone is expanded.

v_gene	j_gene	abundance	len	CDR3aa
TRBV5-5	TRBJ1-1	NA	14	CASSLSPSVPEAFF
TRBV11-2	TRBJ1-3	few	14	CASSARLSGNTIYF
TRBV27	TRBJ1-1	NA	11	CASRFLTEAFF
TRBV13	TRBJ1-4	NA	16	CASSKTGTGVGEKLFF
TRBV5-4	TRBJ2-1	NA	17	CASSHMGGRPTDNEQFF
TRBV12-5	TRBJ1-2	once	13	CASGDRVDYGYTF
TRBV11-2	TRBJ2-2	NA	15	CASSFRFDRGEKLFF
TRBV5-1	TRBJ2-1	NA	15	CASSMGLAGGGEQFF
TRBV5-1	TRBJ2-1	NA	11	CASGQGSEQFF
TRBV6-5	TRBJ1-4	few	15	CASSLDSATNEKLFF
TRBV5-1	TRBJ2-7	NA	15	CASSSASGSLNEQYF
TRBV30	TRBJ1-6	NA	13	CACYTGGNSPLHF
TRBV7-3	TRBJ2-1	NA	15	CASSVASGRGNEQFF
TRBV10-3	TRBJ2-1	few	11	CAISAQGEQFF
TRBV24-1	TRBJ2-6	NA	19	CATSDPGTELNSGANVLTF
TRBV28	TRBJ2-3	NA	15	CASSVAGGEADTQYF
TRBV28	TRBJ2-5	once	13	CASSLPGQETQYF
TRBV5-5	TRBJ1-2	few	14	CASSPLGTQYGYTF
TRBV3-1/TRBV3-2	TRBJ2-7	NA	14	CASSQATLVGEQYF
TRBV5-8	TRBJ1-1	NA	15	CASSASGQGNTEAFF
TRBV5-1	TRBJ1-5	NA	14	CASSLTTGDQPQHF
TRBV10-2	TRBJ2-1	NA	17	CASSESTLANPYNEQFF
TRBV18	TRBJ1-5	NA	15	CASSPGFTSNQPQHF
TRBV19	TRBJ2-5	NA	18	CASSISRLAGGLGETQYF
TRBV28	TRBJ2-1	once	13	CASSLRAATWQFF
TRBV11-2	TRBJ2-1	NA	16	CASSLRLGSSYNEQFF
TRBV2	TRBJ1-6	NA	17	CASTERAGASYNSPLHF
TRBV6-1	TRBJ2-7	few	15	CASSDQGTAPYEQYF
TRBV27	TRBJ1-2	once	14	CASGPGRGNYGYTF
TRBV5-1	TRBJ2-3	once	16	CASSLGEFSSTDTQYF
TRBV7-2	TRBJ2-5	NA	15	CASSQTSGGKETQYF
TRBV2	TRBJ2-2	NA	14	CASSEGTGVGELFF
TRBV27	TRBJ1-2	NA	13	CASSLSRHLGYTF
TRBV2	TRBJ2-7	NA	13	CASGGQGTYEQYF
TRBV5-6	TRBJ1-5	NA	15	CASSLAGASNQPQHF
TRBV19	TRBJ2-5	NA	13	CASSIETRGTQYF
TRBV5-1	TRBJ2-7	NA	15	CASSLTSGPPYEQYF
TRBV28	TRBJ1-1	few	12	CASSLPRGEAFF
TRBV5-1	TRBJ2-3	NA	17	CASSLGGSSASTDTQYF
TRBV19	TRBJ2-1	NA	15	CASSIGDRSYNEQFF
TRBV3-1/TRBV3-2	TRBJ1-3	NA	13	CASSQFGENTIYF
TRBV2	TRBJ1-1	NA	14	CASSGQGRNTEAFF
TRBV9	TRBJ1-4	NA	15	CASSATGGSGEKLFF
TRBV18	TRBJ2-7	few	16	CASSPEGTGVLYEQYF
TRBV19	TRBJ2-2	few	15	CASTRTGFDTGELFF
TRBV5-4	TRBJ1-6	NA	14	CASSNREGDSPLHF
TRBV28	TRBJ1-1	NA	12	CASSLSVVEAFF
TRBV11-3	TRBJ2-5	NA	15	CASSLGEGLGETQYF
TRBV11-2	TRBJ2-2	once	14	CASSLDYNAGELFF
TRBV20-1	TRBJ2-5	NA	10	CSANTETQYF
TRBV28	TRBJ1-3	NA	16	CASRGTGGNKVYTIYF
TRBV5-1	TRBJ2-2	NA	15	CASTQTNSGAGELFF